This T cell receptor beta chain originates from a study of shared clonotypes between healthy human individuals. TCRdb's copy holds only in-frame clones and misses some; the assay was immunoSEQ multiplex PCR. The sample lists some 1,100,000 clones, 75% to 85% occurring once. Germline V lookup: CDR1 KGHSH, CDR2 LQKENI. The CDR3 consists of 16 residues. V gave up 4 bases and J gave up 0 bases, with 12 bases separating them. Source material: memory CD4+ T cells from PBMCs. Subset specified: CD45RA-negative fraction. This chain joins TRBV18 and TRBJ2-2; D possibly corresponds to TRBD2 (5 bases). This receptor was taken from a young man in good health. Some clones in this sample may be carry-over from other donors' samples. The CDR3 sequence is CASSLKRLANTGELFF. Here the CDR3 DNA reads TGTGCCAGCTCACTAAAGCGGCTAGCGAACACCGGGGAGCTGTTTTTT.